This T cell receptor (beta chain) was captured in a study of regulatory T cells in long-lasting Graves disease. On the study more broadly: Patients with persistent Graves' disease had over 5 years of antithyroid drugs and persistent TSH receptor antibodies. The study, taken as a whole, reports: Relative to new patients (under 1,000), persistent patients exhibited greater sharing of public clonotypes (approximately 2,500). Persistent disease was characterized by preferential usage of TRBV28, TRBJ1-2 and TRBJ2-5.

Described time point: persistent/refractory GD, antithyroid drugs over 5 years with positive TRAb. TCR sequences were obtained from RNA taken from PBMCs. V lost 7 bases and J lost 8, with 14 bases in between. This CDR3 is 13 amino acids long. The germline CDR1 and CDR2 sequences are SNHLY and FYNNEI. This clonotype was recorded many times. Its cognate antigen is unknown. Through Arm-PCR of CDR3 regions and iRepertoire HTBI primers, TCR beta libraries were built. Authors' data handling: Among the samples, approximately 60 TRBV and more than twelve TRBJ segments were identified. TCRdb redid the calling of the multiplex PCR reads with MiXCR, one entry per CDR3 protein. TCRdb assigned the V and J calls; the authors' analysis was not used. Seen here are around 510,000 distinct CDR3 sequences, around 20% observed once, and the top ten hold 6.5% to 8%.

The source was peripheral blood mononuclear cells (PBMCs), collected when the disease was refractory, from a patient treated with antithyroid drugs. The gene calls are TRBV2 and TRBJ1-4; D remains unclear. This TCR came from a female donor with Graves disease. CDR3 in DNA: TGTGCCAGCACCCCGCCGGGTGAGGAAAAACTGTTTTTT. As protein: CASTPPGEEKLFF.